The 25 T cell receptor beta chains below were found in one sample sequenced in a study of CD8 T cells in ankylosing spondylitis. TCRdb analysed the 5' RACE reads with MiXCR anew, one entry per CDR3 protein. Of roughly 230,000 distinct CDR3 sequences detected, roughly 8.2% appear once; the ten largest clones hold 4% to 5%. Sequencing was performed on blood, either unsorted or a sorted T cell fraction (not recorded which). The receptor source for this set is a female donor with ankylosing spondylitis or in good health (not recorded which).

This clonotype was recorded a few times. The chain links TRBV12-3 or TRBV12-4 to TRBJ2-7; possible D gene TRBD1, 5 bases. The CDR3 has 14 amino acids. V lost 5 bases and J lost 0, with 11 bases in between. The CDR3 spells CASSLQGFSYEQYF. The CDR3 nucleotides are TGTGCCAGCAGTCTCCAGGGCTTCTCCTACGAGCAGTACTTC.

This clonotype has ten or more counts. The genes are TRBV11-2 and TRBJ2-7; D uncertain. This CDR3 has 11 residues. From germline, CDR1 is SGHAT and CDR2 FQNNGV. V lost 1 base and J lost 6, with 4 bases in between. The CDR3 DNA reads TGTGCCAGCAGCTTAGTGGCCGAGCAGTACTTC. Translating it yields CASSLVAEQYF.

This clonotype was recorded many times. The CDR3 sequence is CSATHHKSGLATDTQYF. DNA of the CDR3: TGCAGTGCTACCCACCACAAGAGTGGACTAGCAACCGATACGCAGTATTTT. The genes are TRBV20-1 and TRBJ2-3; 8 bases agree with TRBD2. With 4 bases clipped from V and 6 bases from J, the junction kept 18 bases outside the gene matches. The CDR3 sequence is 17 residues long. In germline, CDR1 is DFQATT, CDR2 SNEGSKA (reference sequence).

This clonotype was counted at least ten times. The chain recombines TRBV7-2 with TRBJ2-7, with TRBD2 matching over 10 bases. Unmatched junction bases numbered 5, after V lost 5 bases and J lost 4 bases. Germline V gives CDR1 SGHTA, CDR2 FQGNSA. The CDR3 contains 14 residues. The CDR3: CASSRAGGGYEQYF. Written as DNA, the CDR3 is TGTGCCAGCAGCAGAGCGGGAGGGGGTTACGAGCAGTACTTC.

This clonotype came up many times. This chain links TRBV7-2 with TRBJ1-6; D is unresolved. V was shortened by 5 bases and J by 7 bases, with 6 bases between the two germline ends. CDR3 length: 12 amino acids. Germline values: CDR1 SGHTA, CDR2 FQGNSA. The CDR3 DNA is TGTGCCAGCAGCCAGCCCAATTCACCCCTCCACTTT. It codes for CASSQPNSPLHF.

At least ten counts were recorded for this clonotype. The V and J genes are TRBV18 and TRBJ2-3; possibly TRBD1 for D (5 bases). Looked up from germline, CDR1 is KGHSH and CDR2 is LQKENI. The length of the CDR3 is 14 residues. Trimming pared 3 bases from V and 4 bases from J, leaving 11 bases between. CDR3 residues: CASSPKPRADTQYF. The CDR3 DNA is TGTGCCAGCTCACCGAAACCCAGGGCAGATACGCAGTATTTT.

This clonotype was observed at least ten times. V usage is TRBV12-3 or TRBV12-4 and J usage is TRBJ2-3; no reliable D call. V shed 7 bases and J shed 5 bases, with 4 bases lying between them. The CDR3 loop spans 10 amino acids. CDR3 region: CASMGDTQYF. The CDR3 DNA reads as TGTGCCAGCATGGGAGATACGCAGTATTTT.

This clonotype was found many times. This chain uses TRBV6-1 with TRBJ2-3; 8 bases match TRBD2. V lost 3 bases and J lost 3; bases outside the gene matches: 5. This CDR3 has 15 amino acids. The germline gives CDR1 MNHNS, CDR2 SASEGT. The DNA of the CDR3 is TGTGCCAGCAGTGATAGCGGGGACGCTACAGATACGCAGTATTTT. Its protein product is CASSDSGDATDTQYF.

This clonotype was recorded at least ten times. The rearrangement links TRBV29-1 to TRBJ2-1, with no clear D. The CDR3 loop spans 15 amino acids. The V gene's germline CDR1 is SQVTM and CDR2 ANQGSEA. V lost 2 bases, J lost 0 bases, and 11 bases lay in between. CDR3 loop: CSVETRFSSYNEQFF. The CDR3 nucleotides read TGCAGCGTTGAAACCCGGTTTAGCTCCTACAATGAGCAGTTCTTC.

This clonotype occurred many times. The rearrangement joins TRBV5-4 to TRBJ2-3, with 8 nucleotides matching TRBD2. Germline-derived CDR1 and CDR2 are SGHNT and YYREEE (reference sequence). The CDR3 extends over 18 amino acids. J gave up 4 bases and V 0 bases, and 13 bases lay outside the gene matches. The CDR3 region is CASSLDLFGAGGADTQYF. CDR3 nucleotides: TGTGCCAGCAGCTTGGACCTCTTTGGGGCGGGAGGCGCAGATACGCAGTATTTT. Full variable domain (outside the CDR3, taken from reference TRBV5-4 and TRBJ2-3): ETGVTQSPTHLIKTRGQQVTLRCSSQSGHNTVSWYQQALGQGPQFIFQYYREEENGRGNFPPRFSGLQFPNYSSELNVNALELDDSALYLCASSLDLFGAGGADTQYFGPGTRLTVL.

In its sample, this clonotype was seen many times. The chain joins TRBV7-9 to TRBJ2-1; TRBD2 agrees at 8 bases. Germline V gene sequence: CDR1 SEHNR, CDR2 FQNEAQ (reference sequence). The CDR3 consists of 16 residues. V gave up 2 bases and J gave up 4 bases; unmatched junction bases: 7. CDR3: CASSLSGGRPYNEQFF. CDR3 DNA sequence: TGTGCCAGCAGCTTATCCGGCGGGAGGCCTTACAATGAGCAGTTCTTC.

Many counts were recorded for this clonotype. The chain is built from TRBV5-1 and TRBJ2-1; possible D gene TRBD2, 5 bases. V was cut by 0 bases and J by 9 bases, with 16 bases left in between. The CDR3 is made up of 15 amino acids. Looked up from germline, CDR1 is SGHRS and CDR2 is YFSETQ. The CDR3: CASSLARGGRREQFF. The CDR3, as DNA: TGCGCCAGCAGCTTGGCCCGTGGTGGGAGACGTGAGCAGTTCTTC.

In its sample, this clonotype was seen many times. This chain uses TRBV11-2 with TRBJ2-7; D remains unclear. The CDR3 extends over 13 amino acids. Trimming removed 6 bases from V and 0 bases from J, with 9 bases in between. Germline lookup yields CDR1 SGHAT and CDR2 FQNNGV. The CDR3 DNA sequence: TGTGCCAGCAGGTCACTGAGCTCCTACGAGCAGTACTTC. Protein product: CASRSLSSYEQYF.

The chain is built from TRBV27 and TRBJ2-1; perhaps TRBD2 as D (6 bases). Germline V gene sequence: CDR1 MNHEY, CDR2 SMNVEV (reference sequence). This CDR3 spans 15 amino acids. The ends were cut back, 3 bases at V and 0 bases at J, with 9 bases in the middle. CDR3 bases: TGTGCCAGCAGTTTCGGTAGCGGCTCCTACAATGAGCAGTTCTTC. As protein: CASSFGSGSYNEQFF.

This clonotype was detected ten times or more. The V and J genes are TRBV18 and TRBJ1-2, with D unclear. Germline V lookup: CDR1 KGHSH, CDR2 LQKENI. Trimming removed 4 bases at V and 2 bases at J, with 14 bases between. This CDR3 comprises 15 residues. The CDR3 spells CASSRFRWWNYGYTF. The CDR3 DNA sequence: TGTGCCAGCTCACGGTTCCGGTGGTGGAACTATGGCTACACCTTC.

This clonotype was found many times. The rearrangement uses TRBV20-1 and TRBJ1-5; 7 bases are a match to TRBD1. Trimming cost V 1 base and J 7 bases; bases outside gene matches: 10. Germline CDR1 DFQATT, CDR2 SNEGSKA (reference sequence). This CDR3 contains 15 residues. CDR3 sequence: CSARGETGVGQPQHF. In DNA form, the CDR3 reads TGCAGTGCTAGAGGGGAAACAGGGGTCGGGCAGCCCCAGCATTTT.

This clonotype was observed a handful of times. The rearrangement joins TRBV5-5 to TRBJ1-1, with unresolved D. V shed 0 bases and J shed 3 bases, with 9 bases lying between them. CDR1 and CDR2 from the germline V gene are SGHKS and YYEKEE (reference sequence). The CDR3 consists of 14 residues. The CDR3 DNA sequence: TGTGCCAGCAGCTTGGACATGAGGGACACTGAAGCTTTCTTT. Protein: CASSLDMRDTEAFF.

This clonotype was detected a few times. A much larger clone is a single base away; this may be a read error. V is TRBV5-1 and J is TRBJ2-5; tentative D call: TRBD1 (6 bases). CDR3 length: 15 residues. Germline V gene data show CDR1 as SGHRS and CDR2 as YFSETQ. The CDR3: CVSAQQSGEQETQYF. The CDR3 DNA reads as TGCGTCAGCGCCCAACAGTCAGGGGAGCAAGAGACCCAGTACTTC.

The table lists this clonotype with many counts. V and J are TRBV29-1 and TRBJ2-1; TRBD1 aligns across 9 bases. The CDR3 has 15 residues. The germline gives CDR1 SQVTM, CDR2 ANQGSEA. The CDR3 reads CSARDRVAAGNEQFF. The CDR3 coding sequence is TGCAGTGCCCGGGACAGGGTTGCAGCGGGCAATGAGCAGTTCTTC.

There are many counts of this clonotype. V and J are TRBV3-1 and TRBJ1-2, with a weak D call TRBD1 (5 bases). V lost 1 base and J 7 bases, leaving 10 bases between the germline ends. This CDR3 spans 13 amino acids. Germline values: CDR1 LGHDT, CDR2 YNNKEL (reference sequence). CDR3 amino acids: CASSQAGGSGYTF. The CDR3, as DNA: TGTGCCAGCAGCCAAGCGGGGGGGAGTGGCTACACCTTC.

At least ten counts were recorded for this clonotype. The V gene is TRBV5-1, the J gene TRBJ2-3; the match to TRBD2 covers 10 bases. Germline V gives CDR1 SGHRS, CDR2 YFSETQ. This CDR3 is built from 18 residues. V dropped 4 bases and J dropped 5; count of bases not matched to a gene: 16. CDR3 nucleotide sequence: TGCGCCAGCAGCCCTTCTCTAGCGGGAGATCCGGGAAGAGATACGCAGTATTTT. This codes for CASSPSLAGDPGRDTQYF.

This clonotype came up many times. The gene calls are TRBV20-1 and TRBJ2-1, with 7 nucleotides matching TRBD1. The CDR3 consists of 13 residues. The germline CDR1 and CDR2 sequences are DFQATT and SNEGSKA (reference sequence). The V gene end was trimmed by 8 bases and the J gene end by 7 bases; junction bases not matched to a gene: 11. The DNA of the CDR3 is TGCAGTCCGACAGGGCCATCCCGGAATGAGCAGTTCTTC. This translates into CSPTGPSRNEQFF.

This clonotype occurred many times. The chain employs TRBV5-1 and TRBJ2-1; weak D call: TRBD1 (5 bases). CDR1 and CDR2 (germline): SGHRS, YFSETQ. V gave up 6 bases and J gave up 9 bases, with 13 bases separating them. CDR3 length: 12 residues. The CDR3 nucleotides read TGCGCCAGCAACTCAGGGTGGGGTGAGCAGTTCTTC. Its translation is CASNSGWGEQFF.

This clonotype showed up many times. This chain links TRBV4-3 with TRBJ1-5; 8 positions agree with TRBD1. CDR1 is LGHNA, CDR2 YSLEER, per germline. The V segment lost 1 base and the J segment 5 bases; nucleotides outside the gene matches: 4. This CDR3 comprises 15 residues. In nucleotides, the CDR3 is TGCGCCAGCAGCCAAGTGGCAGGGGGCCATCAGCCCCAGCATTTT. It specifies CASSQVAGGHQPQHF.

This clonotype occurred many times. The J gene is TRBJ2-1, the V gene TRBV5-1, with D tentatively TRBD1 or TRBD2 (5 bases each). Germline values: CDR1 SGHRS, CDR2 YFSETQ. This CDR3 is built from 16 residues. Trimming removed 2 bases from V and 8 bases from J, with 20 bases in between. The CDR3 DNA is TGCGCCAGCAGCTTAGCCCGGGACCACCTAAGGGATGAGCAGTTCTTC. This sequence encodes CASSLARDHLRDEQFF.